The next 18 T cell receptor beta chains were all read from a single sample in a study of T cells after posttransplantation cyclophosphamide. Clones were sequenced by immunoSEQ multiplex PCR, and TCRdb holds only the in-frame ones, with some missing. The sample gives 40,000 to 55,000 clones, none seen only once, and the top ten clones hold about 2.2%. Sequencing used PBMCs. The receptors shown here come from a man aged 35 to 55 in good health, CMV-negative, and a related stem cell transplant donor.

This clone was seen at least ten times. This chain links TRBV5-4 with TRBJ2-1; D possibly corresponds to TRBD2 (6 bases). Trimming removed 10 bases at V and 2 bases at J, with 13 bases between. This CDR3 has 13 residues. CDR1 is SGHNT, CDR2 YYREEE, per germline (reference sequence). CDR3 in DNA: TGTGCCGCGGGGCTGCCCGCCTACAATGAGCAGTTCTTC. Translation: CAAGLPAYNEQFF. The variable domain in full, with the rest retrieved from reference TRBV5-4 and TRBJ2-1, is ETGVTQSPTHLIKTRGQQVTLRCSSQSGHNTVSWYQQALGQGPQFIFQYYREEENGRGNFPPRFSGLQFPNYSSELNVNALELDDSALYLCAAGLPAYNEQFFGPGTRLTVL.

This clone was picked up many times. The chain links TRBV6-6 to TRBJ2-2; no firm D call. This CDR3 has 15 amino acids. Germline V lookup: CDR1 MNHNY, CDR2 SVGAGI (reference sequence). V dropped 0 bases and J dropped 1 base, with 6 bases sitting between them. The CDR3 DNA sequence: TGTGCCAGCAGTTACTCTCAGGAGAACACCGGGGAGCTGTTTTTT. Residues: CASSYSQENTGELFF.

At least ten counts were recorded for this clone. The rearrangement joins TRBV28 to TRBJ2-3; TRBD1 matches 8 bases. The ends lost 8 bases at V and 6 bases at J; junction bases unmatched: 10. Germline-derived CDR1 and CDR2 are MDHEN and SYDVKM. The CDR3 totals 14 residues. CDR3: CASVYRTGWDTQYF. DNA of the CDR3: TGTGCCAGCGTCTATCGGACAGGGTGGGATACGCAGTATTTT.

This clone was counted ten times or more. The chain links TRBV11-3 to TRBJ2-1, with D perhaps TRBD1 (6 bases). V lost 4 bases and J 7 bases, leaving 17 bases between the germline ends. The V gene's germline CDR1 is SGHNT and CDR2 YENEEA. This CDR3 spans 15 amino acids. In nucleotides, the CDR3 is TGTGCCAGCAGCTGGGGCAGGGTGACAGGAAATGAGCAGTTCTTC. It is translated as CASSWGRVTGNEQFF.

At least ten counts were recorded for this clone. The gene calls are TRBV9 and TRBJ2-7; possible D gene TRBD2, 8 bases. Germline V gene lookup returns CDR1 SGDLS and CDR2 YYNGEE. With 4 bases removed from V and 13 bases from J, the gap between germline ends came to 24 bases. The CDR3 spans 14 residues. DNA for the CDR3: TGTGCCAGCAGCCGTGACGGGAGGGGGGGACAGCGATACTTC. Translating it yields CASSRDGRGGQRYF.

At least ten counts were recorded for this clone. V usage is TRBV4-1 and J usage is TRBJ1-2; D is unresolved. This CDR3 contains 15 residues. Germline CDR1 reads MGHRA; CDR2 reads YSYEKL. Trimming stripped 2 bases from V and 4 bases from J, with 14 bases between. Written as DNA, the CDR3 is TGCGCCAGCAGCCAAAACCCCACAGATTTCTATGGCTACACCTTC. This codes for CASSQNPTDFYGYTF.

This clone came up many times. The chain joins TRBV29-1 to TRBJ2-1; D is unresolved. The germline V gene has CDR1 SQVTM and CDR2 ANQGSEA. There are 13 residues in the CDR3. V was pared by 8 bases and J by 3 bases, with 14 bases between. CDR3 protein: CSFEISNYNEQFF. CDR3 DNA: TGCAGCTTCGAGATTTCTAACTACAATGAGCAGTTCTTC.

The table lists this clone with many counts. The V and J genes are TRBV19 and TRBJ2-1, with 7 bases that match TRBD2. Trimming removed 5 bases from V and 3 bases from J; junction bases left unmatched: 16. From germline, CDR1 is LNHDA and CDR2 SQIVND (reference sequence). This CDR3 is built from 18 residues. CDR3 nucleotide sequence: TGTGCCAGTAGTCCCCAACTCCTCCCAGCGGGGATCTACAATGAGCAGTTCTTC. It is translated as CASSPQLLPAGIYNEQFF.

This clone came up many times. The chain couples TRBV6-1 to TRBJ2-3, with 8 bases identical to TRBD2. The CDR3 sequence is 15 residues long. Germline CDR1 reads MNHNS; CDR2 reads SASEGT. V shed 2 bases, J shed 3 bases, and the junction held 4 bases outside the gene matches. The CDR3 here is CASSELSGGTDTQYF. The CDR3 DNA reads TGTGCCAGCAGTGAACTAAGCGGGGGAACAGATACGCAGTATTTT.

There are many counts of this clone. The chain has TRBV19 and TRBJ1-2, with D maybe TRBD1 (5 bases). Per the germline V gene, CDR1 is LNHDA and CDR2 is SQIVND (reference sequence). Trimming took off 2 bases at V and 6 bases at J, with 7 bases between the two ends. CDR3 length: 12 residues. The CDR3 loop is CASSIPTDGYTF. The DNA for the CDR3 is TGTGCCAGTAGTATACCGACAGATGGCTACACCTTC.

This clone was counted many times. The rearrangement links TRBV27 to TRBJ1-2; 8 bases match TRBD1. The germline CDR1 and CDR2 sequences are MNHEY and SMNVEV (reference sequence). CDR3 length: 15 residues. V was clipped by 5 bases and J by 3 bases; unmatched bases: 8. The CDR3 bases are TGTGCCAGCAGTCCCTACGCGGGACAGGACTATGGCTACACCTTC. Protein sequence: CASSPYAGQDYGYTF.

This clone was seen at least ten times. The V gene is TRBV28, the J gene TRBJ2-3; TRBD2 might be the D (7 bases). The CDR3 runs 15 residues. CDR1 MDHEN and CDR2 SYDVKM come from the germline V gene. Trimming stripped 4 bases from V and 1 base from J, with 12 bases between. CDR3 sequence reads: CASSSGGQGTDTQYF. DNA for the CDR3: TGTGCCAGCAGTTCCGGGGGGCAGGGCACAGATACGCAGTATTTT.

This clone has a count of ten or more. The rearrangement uses TRBV11-1 and TRBJ1-2, with D possibly matching TRBD1 (5 bases). The V and J ends lost 5 bases and 5 bases respectively, with 15 bases between them. Looked up from germline, CDR1 is SGHAT and CDR2 is FQDESV (reference sequence). The CDR3 totals 14 residues. The CDR3 DNA is TGTGCCAGCAGCCGCACCAGGGCGGATTATGGCTACACCTTC. As protein: CASSRTRADYGYTF.

This clone was observed many times. The chain is built from TRBV5-5 and TRBJ2-1, with D perhaps matching TRBD1 (5 bases). Germline V lookup: CDR1 SGHKS, CDR2 YYEKEE (reference sequence). The CDR3 contains 14 residues. Trimming stripped 0 bases from V and 6 bases from J, with 10 bases between. CDR3 amino acids: CASSLGGALNEQFF. The CDR3 nucleotides are TGTGCCAGCAGCTTGGGGGGCGCACTCAATGAGCAGTTCTTC.

The J gene is TRBJ2-7, the V gene TRBV6-6; D gene ambiguous. The CDR3 has 13 residues. CDR1 is MNHNY and CDR2 is SVGAGI in the germline V gene (reference sequence). V lost 8 bases, J lost 9 bases, and 20 bases lay in between. DNA for the CDR3: TGTGCCAGCGGAGACCTACCTATCAACGGGCAGTACTTC. Translating gives CASGDLPINGQYF.

This clone was detected ten times or more. The V and J genes are TRBV9 and TRBJ2-3; 10 positions agree with TRBD2. V dropped 3 bases and J dropped 3; count of bases not matched to a gene: 4. Germline CDR1 reads SGDLS; CDR2 reads YYNGEE. The CDR3 covers 15 residues. The CDR3 coding sequence is TGTGCCAGCAGCGGCTGGACTAGCGGAACAGATACGCAGTATTTT. Translating it yields CASSGWTSGTDTQYF. The full variable domain, in which reference TRBV9 and TRBJ2-3 provide the parts outside the CDR3, is DSGVTQTPKHLITATGQRVTLRCSPRSGDLSVYWYQQSLDQGLQFLIQYYNGEERAKGNILERFSAQQFPDLHSELNLSSLELGDSALYFCASSGWTSGTDTQYFGPGTRLTVL.

This clone has at least ten counts. V and J are TRBV27 and TRBJ2-3; tentative D call: TRBD2 (5 bases). Germline CDR1 and CDR2: MNHEY and SMNVEV (reference sequence). The V end was cut by 9 bases, the J end by 2 bases, with 15 bases between. This CDR3 contains 14 residues. The chain's CDR3 is CARNGGEYTDTQYF. The CDR3 coding sequence is TGTGCCAGGAACGGTGGGGAGTACACAGATACGCAGTATTTT.

This clone was counted only a few times. This chain joins TRBV6-5 and TRBJ2-7; no clear D gene. Trimming shortened V by 1 base and J by 2 bases, and 9 bases separated the two germline ends. Germline V gene data show CDR1 as MNHEY and CDR2 as SVGAGI. There are 14 residues in the CDR3. As DNA, the CDR3 is TGTGCCAGCAGTTACTTTCCGGGTACCTACGAGCAGTACTTC. Translation gives CASSYFPGTYEQYF.